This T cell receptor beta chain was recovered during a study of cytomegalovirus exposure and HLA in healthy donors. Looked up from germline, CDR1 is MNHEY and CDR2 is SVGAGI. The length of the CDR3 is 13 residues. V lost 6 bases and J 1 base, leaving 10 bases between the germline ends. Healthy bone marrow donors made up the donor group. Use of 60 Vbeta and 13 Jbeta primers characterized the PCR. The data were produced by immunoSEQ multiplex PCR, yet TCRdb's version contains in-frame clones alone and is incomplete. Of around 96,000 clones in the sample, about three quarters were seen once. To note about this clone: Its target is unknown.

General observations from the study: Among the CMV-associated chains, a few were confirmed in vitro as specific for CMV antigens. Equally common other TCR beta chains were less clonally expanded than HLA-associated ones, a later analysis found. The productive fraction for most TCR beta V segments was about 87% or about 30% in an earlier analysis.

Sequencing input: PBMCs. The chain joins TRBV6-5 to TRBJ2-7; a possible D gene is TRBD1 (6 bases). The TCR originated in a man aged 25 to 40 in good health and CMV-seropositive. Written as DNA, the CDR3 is TGTGCCAGCAGGTACAGGGAGTCCTACGAGCAGTACTTC. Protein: CASRYRESYEQYF.